The 17 T cell receptor beta chains below were found in one sample sequenced in a study of graft-versus-host responses after intestinal transplantation. Measured with immunoSEQ multiplex PCR; TCRdb has only the in-frame clones, and not every one. The sample carries 7,500 to 10,000 clones, around 94% recorded once. The starting material was PBMCs, obtained 8 days after intestinal transplant. These receptors came from a human patient who received an intestinal transplant, so some T cells may come from the graft donor.

The V and J genes are TRBV27 and TRBJ1-2, with 8 bases lining up with TRBD1. Germline assignment: CDR1 MNHEY and CDR2 SMNVEV (reference sequence). The CDR3 runs 16 residues. V trimming: 5 bases; J trimming: 2 bases; junction bases outside the gene matches: 10. The CDR3 here is CASSPRQGTFNYGYTF. Here the CDR3 DNA reads TGTGCCAGCAGTCCCCGACAGGGGACCTTCAACTATGGCTACACCTTC.

The chain links TRBV19 to TRBJ2-7, with 7 bases identical to TRBD2. Germline CDR1 is LNHDA and CDR2 is SQIVND (reference sequence). CDR3 size: 13 residues. After removal of 3 bases from V and 6 bases from J, the junction contained 5 bases not matched to a gene. CDR3: CASSITSAGEQYF. CDR3 DNA: TGTGCCAGTAGTATCACTAGCGCGGGCGAGCAGTACTTC.

The rearrangement joins TRBV11-3 to TRBJ2-1; either TRBD1 or TRBD2 may supply D (5 bases each). Trimming stripped 5 bases from V and 4 bases from J, with 12 bases between. Germline-derived CDR1 and CDR2 are SGHNT and YENEEA. This CDR3 is built from 14 residues. Written as DNA, the CDR3 is TGTGCCAGCAGCCCCAGGGACGGATACAATGAGCAGTTCTTC. Protein sequence: CASSPRDGYNEQFF.

The chain carries TRBV7-9 and TRBJ2-7, with D unclear. Trimming stripped 4 bases from V and 2 bases from J, with 12 bases between. CDR1 and CDR2 (germline): SEHNR, FQNEAQ (reference sequence). The CDR3 is 14 amino acids. The CDR3 nucleotides are TGTGCCAGCAGCTCGACCTCCGCTCCCTACGAGCAGTACTTC. It is translated as CASSSTSAPYEQYF. Drawing the rest from reference TRBV7-9 and TRBJ2-7, the complete variable domain is DTGVSQNPRHKITKRGQNVTFRCDPISEHNRLYWYRQTLGQGPEFLTYFQNEAQLEKSRLLSDRFSAERPKGSFSTLEIQRTEQGDSAMYLCASSSTSAPYEQYFGPGTRLTVT.

V gene TRBV28 combines with J gene TRBJ2-7, with 7 nucleotides matching TRBD2. Germline V gene data show CDR1 as MDHEN and CDR2 as SYDVKM. The CDR3 totals 16 residues. V lost 2 bases and J lost 4; bases outside the gene matches: 11. The CDR3 reads CASSLGRADWWYEQYF. The CDR3 DNA reads TGTGCCAGCAGTTTAGGGAGGGCGGATTGGTGGTACGAGCAGTACTTC.

J is TRBJ1-3 and V is TRBV27, with 8 positions matching TRBD1. The trim removed 6 bases at V and 7 bases at J, leaving 5 bases unmatched. Germline loops: CDR1 MNHEY, CDR2 SMNVEV (reference sequence). This CDR3 comprises 13 residues. CDR3 residues: CASSYDRGNTIYF. In nucleotides, the CDR3 is TGTGCCAGCAGCTATGACAGGGGCAACACCATATATTTT.

The gene calls are TRBV6-1 and TRBJ2-3; 12 nucleotides agree with TRBD1. The CDR3 consists of 14 residues. The J segment lost 7 bases and the V segment lost 6 bases, leaving 5 bases of the junction unmatched. CDR1 and CDR2 (germline): MNHNS, SASEGT. The DNA of the CDR3 is TGTGCCAGCAGCCGGGACAGGGGGCCAAATACGCAGTATTTT. Translation gives CASSRDRGPNTQYF.

V gene TRBV2 combines with J gene TRBJ2-3, with 9 positions matching TRBD1. Germline V gene data show CDR1 as SNHLY and CDR2 as FYNNEI. CDR3 length equals 15 residues. After removal of 8 bases from V and 5 bases from J, the junction contained 11 bases not matched to a gene. The CDR3 loop reads CASPSRTGVGDTQYF. DNA of the CDR3: TGTGCCAGCCCATCCCGGACAGGGGTGGGAGATACGCAGTATTTT.

V usage is TRBV27 and J usage is TRBJ1-2; tentative D call: TRBD1 (5 bases). The length of the CDR3 is 14 residues. Trimming cost V 2 bases and J 4 bases, with 11 bases left between them. Germline V gives CDR1 MNHEY, CDR2 SMNVEV (reference sequence). CDR3 sequence (DNA): TGTGCCAGCAGTTTAAGACAGAACCTCTATGGCTACACCTTC. This gives the protein CASSLRQNLYGYTF.

The rearrangement links TRBV27 to TRBJ2-1; D ambiguous. The ends were cut back, 2 bases at V and 0 bases at J, with 17 bases in the middle. The CDR3 is 18 amino acids. Per germline, CDR1 MNHEY and CDR2 SMNVEV (reference sequence). CDR3 loop: CASSLHHIVHRSYNEQFF. The CDR3 nucleotides are TGTGCCAGCAGTTTACACCACATAGTTCACCGCTCCTACAATGAGCAGTTCTTC.

A note on this clone: Mismatch with germline at one junction end may stem from a read error. This sequence joins TRBV11-2 and TRBJ2-1; a possible D gene is TRBD2 (5 bases). Germline V lookup: CDR1 SGHAT, CDR2 FQNNGV. The CDR3 consists of 15 residues. Here the CDR3 DNA reads TGTGCCAGCAGCCTAGAGAGGGCCTACTACAATGAGCAGTTCTTC. Residues: CASSLERAYYNEQFF. The whole variable domain, filled in from reference TRBV11-2 and TRBJ2-1, reads EAGVAQSPRYKIIEKRQSVAFWCNPISGHATLYWYQQILGQGPKLLIQFQNNGVVDDSQLPKDRFSAERLKGVDSTLKIQPAKLEDSAVYLCASSLERAYYNEQFFGPGTRLTVL.

This chain links TRBV27 with TRBJ1-5; unclear D gene. The CDR3 sequence is 14 residues long. V lost 2 bases and J 7 bases, leaving 12 bases between the germline ends. CDR1 and CDR2 (germline): MNHEY, SMNVEV (reference sequence). The CDR3 loop is CASSLAGFRQPQHF. The CDR3 DNA reads as TGTGCCAGCAGTTTAGCAGGATTCCGACAGCCCCAGCATTTT.

The V call is TRBV6-1, the J call TRBJ1-1; no clear D gene. V lost 9 bases and J 0 bases, leaving 8 bases between the germline ends. The CDR3 extends over 12 amino acids. Germline CDR1 reads MNHNS; CDR2 reads SASEGT. This CDR3 reads CASRLMNTEAFF. CDR3 bases: TGTGCCAGTAGACTCATGAACACTGAAGCTTTCTTT.

V is TRBV11-1 and J is TRBJ2-7; a possible D gene is TRBD1 (5 bases). Germline CDR1 and CDR2: SGHAT and FQDESV (reference sequence). V lost 5 bases to trimming and J lost 1 base, with 15 bases between them. The CDR3 sequence is 15 residues long. CDR3 nucleotides: TGTGCCAGCAGCCCAAGACAGTTAAGTTCCTACGAGCAGTACTTC. It translates to CASSPRQLSSYEQYF.

CDR3 DNA: TGTGCCAGCAGCCATGGAGCAGGGGGTAATCAGCCCCAGCATTTT. Amino acids: CASSHGAGGNQPQHF. The V and J genes are TRBV7-9 and TRBJ1-5; 7 nucleotides line up with TRBD1. This CDR3 contains 15 residues. The V and J ends lost 5 bases and 4 bases, in that order; junction bases with no gene match: 8. CDR1 and CDR2 from the germline V gene are SEHNR and FQNEAQ (reference sequence).

The V gene is TRBV19, the J gene TRBJ2-1, with unresolved D. Trimming took 5 bases from V and 5 from J, leaving 10 bases between them. Germline CDR1 and CDR2: LNHDA and SQIVND (reference sequence). CDR3 length: 13 amino acids. The CDR3 is CASSVGPNNEQFF. The CDR3 DNA is TGTGCCAGTAGTGTCGGACCCAACAATGAGCAGTTCTTC.

This sequence joins TRBV6-4 and TRBJ2-1, with TRBD2 matching 8 bases. J lost 8 bases, V lost 7 bases, and 13 bases had no gene match. The CDR3 is 15 amino acids. CDR1 and CDR2 (germline): MRHNA, SNTAGT. The DNA of the CDR3 is TGTGCCAGCAAGAAAGGACTAGCCTTTTGGGATGAGCAGTTCTTC. It translates to CASKKGLAFWDEQFF.